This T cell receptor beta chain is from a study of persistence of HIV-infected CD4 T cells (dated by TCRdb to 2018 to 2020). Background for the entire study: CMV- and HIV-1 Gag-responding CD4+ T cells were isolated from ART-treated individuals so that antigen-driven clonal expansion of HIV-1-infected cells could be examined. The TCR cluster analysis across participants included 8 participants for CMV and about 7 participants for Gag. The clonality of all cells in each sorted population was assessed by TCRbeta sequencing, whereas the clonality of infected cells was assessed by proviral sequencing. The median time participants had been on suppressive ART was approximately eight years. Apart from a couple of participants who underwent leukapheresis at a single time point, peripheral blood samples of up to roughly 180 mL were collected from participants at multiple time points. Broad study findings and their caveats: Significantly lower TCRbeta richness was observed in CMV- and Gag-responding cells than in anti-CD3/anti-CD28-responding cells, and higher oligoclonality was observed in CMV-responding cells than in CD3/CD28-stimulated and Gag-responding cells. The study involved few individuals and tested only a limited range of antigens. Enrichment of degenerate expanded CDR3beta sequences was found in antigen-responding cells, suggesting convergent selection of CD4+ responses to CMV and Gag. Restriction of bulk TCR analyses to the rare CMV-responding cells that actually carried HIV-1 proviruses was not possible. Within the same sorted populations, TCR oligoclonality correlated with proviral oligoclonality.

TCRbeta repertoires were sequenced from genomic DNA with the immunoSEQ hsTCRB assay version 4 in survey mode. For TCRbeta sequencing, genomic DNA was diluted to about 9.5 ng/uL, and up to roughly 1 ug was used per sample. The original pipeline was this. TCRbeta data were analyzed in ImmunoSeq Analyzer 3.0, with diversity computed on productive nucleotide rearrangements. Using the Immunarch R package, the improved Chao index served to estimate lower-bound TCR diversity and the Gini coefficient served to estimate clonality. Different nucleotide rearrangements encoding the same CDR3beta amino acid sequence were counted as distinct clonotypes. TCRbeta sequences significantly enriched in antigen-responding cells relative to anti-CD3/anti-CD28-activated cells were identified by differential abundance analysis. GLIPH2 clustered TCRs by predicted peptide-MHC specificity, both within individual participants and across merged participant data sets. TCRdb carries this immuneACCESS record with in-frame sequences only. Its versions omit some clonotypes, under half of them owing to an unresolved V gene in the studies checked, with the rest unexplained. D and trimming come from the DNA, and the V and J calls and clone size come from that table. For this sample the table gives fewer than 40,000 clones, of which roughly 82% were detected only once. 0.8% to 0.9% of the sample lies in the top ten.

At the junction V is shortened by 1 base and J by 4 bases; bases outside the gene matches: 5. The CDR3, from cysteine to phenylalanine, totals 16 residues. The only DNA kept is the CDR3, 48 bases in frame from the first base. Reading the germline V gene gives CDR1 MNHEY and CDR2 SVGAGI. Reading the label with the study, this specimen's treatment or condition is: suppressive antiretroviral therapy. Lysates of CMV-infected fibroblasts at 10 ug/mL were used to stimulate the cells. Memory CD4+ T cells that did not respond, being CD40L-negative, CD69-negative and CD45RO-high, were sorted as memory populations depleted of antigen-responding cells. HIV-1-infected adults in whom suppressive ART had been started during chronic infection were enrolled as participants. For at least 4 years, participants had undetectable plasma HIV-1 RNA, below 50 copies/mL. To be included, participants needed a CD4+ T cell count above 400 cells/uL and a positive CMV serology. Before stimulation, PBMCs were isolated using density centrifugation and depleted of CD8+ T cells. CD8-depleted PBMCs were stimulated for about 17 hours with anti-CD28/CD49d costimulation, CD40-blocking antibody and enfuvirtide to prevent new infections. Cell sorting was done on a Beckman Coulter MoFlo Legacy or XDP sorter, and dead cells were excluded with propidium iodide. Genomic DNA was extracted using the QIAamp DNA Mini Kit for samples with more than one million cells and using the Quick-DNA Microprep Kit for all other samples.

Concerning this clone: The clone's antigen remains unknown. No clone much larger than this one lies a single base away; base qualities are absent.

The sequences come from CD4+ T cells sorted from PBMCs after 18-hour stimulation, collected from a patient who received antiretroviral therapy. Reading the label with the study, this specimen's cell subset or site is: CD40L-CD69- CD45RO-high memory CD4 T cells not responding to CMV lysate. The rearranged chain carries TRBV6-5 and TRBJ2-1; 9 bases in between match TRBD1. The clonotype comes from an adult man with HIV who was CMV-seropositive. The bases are TGTGCCAGCAGTTACTATCCGGGACAGGGATACAATGAGCAGTTCTTC. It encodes CASSYYPGQGYNEQFF.